Included here is one T cell receptor (beta chain) sequence, with context. This sample was included in a study of blood T cell repertoires in COVID-19. Overall study: Some COVID-19 samples were acute and others convalescent; all came from the United States, Italy and Spain. The analysed material was cDNA or gDNA that came from T cells, B-cell-depleted T cells, or PBMCs.

Participant-given clinical history determined each cohort assignment. Germline CDR1 MDHEN, CDR2 SYDVKM. The CDR3 runs 14 residues. V gave up 7 bases and J gave up 4 bases; unmatched junction bases: 5. Here immunoSEQ multiplex PCR was the method, and the copy in TCRdb shows in-frame clones only, minus some. The sample includes 150,000 or so clones, approximately 80% seen only once; the top ten take around 5%. V gene TRBV28 combines with J gene TRBJ1-5, with 9 bases aligning to TRBD1. The origin of this receptor is a man between 65 and 85 years old who had been exposed to COVID-19. What was sequenced was PBMCs or T cells enriched from blood (not recorded which). CDR3 protein: CASKRTGANQPQHF. The CDR3 DNA follows: TGTGCCAGCAAAAGGACAGGGGCAAATCAGCCCCAGCATTTT.